This TCR beta chain is drawn from a study of Graves' ophthalmopathy and Graves' hyperthyroidism listed by TCRdb under 2018. Background for the entire study: Peripheral blood samples were taken at the time of initial diagnosis, before any treatment was given. To tell Graves' ophthalmopathy apart from Graves' hyperthyroidism, and to predict which patients would progress to ophthalmopathy, the study relied on TCR beta repertoire signatures. In total, some 140 blood samples were TCR-sequenced: 40 to 45 ophthalmopathy, over 70 hyperthyroidism and roughly 17 hyperthyroidism-to-ophthalmopathy patients. To explore V-J signatures that separate ophthalmopathy from hyperthyroidism, a discovery set of approximately 100 patients was enrolled, consisting of approximately 44 with ophthalmopathy and around 57 with stable hyperthyroidism. An independent validation cohort comprised some 18 hyperthyroidism patients and about 16 patients who later progressed from hyperthyroidism to ophthalmopathy. In five or six hyperthyroidism patients, the T-cell repertoire of thyroid tissue was compared with the T-cell repertoire of blood. Once sampling was done, hyperthyroidism patients were given methimazole at a starting dose of 30 mg daily, while ophthalmopathy patients were given high-dose intravenous methylprednisolone. For training and testing, the 100 patients in the discovery cohort were randomly divided in a 7:3 ratio.

A patient counted as having stable hyperthyroidism if there was no progression to ophthalmopathy within 18 months of follow-up. Patients with hyperthyroidism were aged 18 to 65 years, had been newly diagnosed, and had a disease duration of less than 2 months. Patients were excluded if they had other autoimmune diseases, uncontrolled infections, pregnancy or lactation. Clinical symptoms, serum thyroxine, TRAb, thyroid ultrasound and orbital computed tomography formed the basis of the diagnosis. Ficoll-Paque density gradient centrifugation was used to isolate PBMCs from about 9 ml of fresh peripheral blood. Total RNA was extracted using Trizol reagent, and RNA quality was checked on an Agilent 2100 Bioanalyzer. Here is what the overall study found, with its caveats: Most expanded thyroid clonotypes with frequency above 0.001 were also detected in blood, suggesting blood repertoires may reflect the thyroid immune response. No statistical method was used to predetermine the sample size, and group allocation was not hidden from the investigators. In cross-validation, the 13-signature model distinguished ophthalmopathy from stable hyperthyroidism with nearly 90% sensitivity and around 84% specificity, while in the test set the corresponding values were roughly 80% and 75%. In validation, the model predicted ophthalmopathy progression with about 71% sensitivity and 72.22% specificity; more than ten predicted patients were CT-confirmed with GO in a median of around 6 months.

For repertoire sequencing, the TCR beta CDR3 regions were amplified from RNA transcripts. A first-round RT-PCR used HTBI primers with the Qiagen OneStep RT-PCR kit, followed by a second-round multiplex PCR, size selection and purification. Libraries were sequenced on an Illumina HiSeq2000 using paired-end 100 bp reads. The study's processing was this. Reads were processed with SOAPnuke, discarding reads with adapters, uncalled bases, mean Phred below 15, or no exact constant-primer or identifier match. High-quality paired reads were merged with COPE v1.2.5. Clonotypes were defined as unique nucleotide sequences and were aligned to IMGT TRB V, D and J references using MiTCR v1.1. The analysis was limited to V-J combinations with a frequency above 0.0001, which together covered over 99% of the repertoires. For each V-J combination, a TCR clonal expansion and chaos score was defined as F50 clonal expansion divided by the chaos observed in the TCRdist matrix. Welch's t-statistics and random forest were used to reduce features to about a dozen V-J combinations, which were fed into a naive Bayes classifier. Thyroid-blood repertoire similarity was quantified with the Morisita-Horn index. TCRdb ran its own pipeline on the public reads, namely fastp trimming at Q25 and MiXCR clone calling, and kept in-frame beta chains. Rows matching on CDR3 protein sequence are summarized as one entry with the most common DNA and genes. For this entry, the V and J calls and clone size follow TCRdb and not the study's own pipeline. The sample table lists hundreds of thousands of distinct CDR3 sequences, 20% to 25% of them with a count of one. The ten largest clones add up to more than 5.5% of the sample.

About this clonotype itself: Its antigen is still unknown. No much larger clone exists at a distance of one base, and base qualities are not known.

Including the terminal cysteine and phenylalanine, the CDR3 comprises 15 residues. This entry keeps only the CDR3 DNA: 45 bases, framed from base 1. V gives up 5 bases and J gives up 4 bases, and the segment between their germline ends measures 17 bases. CDR1 is given as PRHDT and CDR2 as FYEKMQ, both from the germline V gene (reference sequence). This sequence uses TRBV13 and TRBJ1-1, and the D gene may be TRBD1, 5 bases matching. Sequencing was carried out using peripheral blood. This clonotype originated in a woman aged 18-30 years with stable Graves' hyperthyroidism. Some clones in this sample may be carry-over from other donors' samples. Donor details come from another sample of the same person, matched by shared clones. The DNA sequence is TGTGCCAGCAGCATCGTTAAGGGGTTGGGCACTGAAGCTTTCTTT. This sequence encodes CASSIVKGLGTEAFF.